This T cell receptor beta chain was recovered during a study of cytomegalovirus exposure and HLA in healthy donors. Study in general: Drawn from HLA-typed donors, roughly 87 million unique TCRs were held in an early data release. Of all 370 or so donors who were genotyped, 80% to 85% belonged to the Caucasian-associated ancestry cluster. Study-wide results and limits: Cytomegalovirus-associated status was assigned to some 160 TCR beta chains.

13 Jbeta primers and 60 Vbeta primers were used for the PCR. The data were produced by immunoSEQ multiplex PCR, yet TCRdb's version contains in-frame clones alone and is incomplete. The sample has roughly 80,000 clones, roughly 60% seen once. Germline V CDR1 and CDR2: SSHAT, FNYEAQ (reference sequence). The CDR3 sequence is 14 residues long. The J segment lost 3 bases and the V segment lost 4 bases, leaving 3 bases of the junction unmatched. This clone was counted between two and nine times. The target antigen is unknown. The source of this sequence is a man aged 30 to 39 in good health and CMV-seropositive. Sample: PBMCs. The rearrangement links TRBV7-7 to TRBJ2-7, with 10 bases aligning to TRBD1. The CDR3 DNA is TGTGCCAGCAGCTCCGGGACAGGGGACTACGAGCAGTACTTC. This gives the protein CASSSGTGDYEQYF.